This passage covers 27 T cell receptor beta chains from one sample sequenced in a study of blood T cells in healthy people across ages. With a J-beta primer mix and a sample-barcoded 5' primer, a second PCR ran 7 to 11 cycles. In TCRdb, the 5' RACE reads were re-called with MiXCR into one record per CDR3 protein. The table records fewer than 700,000 distinct CDR3 sequences, over 40% of them present only once. The sequenced sample consisted of blood. The origin of the receptors is a man older than 75 in good health.

This sequence joins TRBV2 and TRBJ2-2; D possibly corresponds to TRBD1 (6 bases). Germline V CDR1 and CDR2: SNHLY, FYNNEI. The CDR3 runs to 15 residues. Deletions cut 8 bases from V and 4 bases from J, with 17 bases between. The CDR3 nucleotides are TGTGCCAGCGTACCCGGGACACTACTCACCGGGGAGCTGTTTTTT. Residues: CASVPGTLLTGELFF.

The genes are TRBV9 and TRBJ2-5; 8 bases are a match to TRBD2. The CDR3 length is 14 residues. Germline loops: CDR1 SGDLS, CDR2 YYNGEE. V shed 4 bases and J 10 bases; nucleotides not matched to a gene: 12. CDR3 DNA: TGTGCCAGCAGCCCAGTTAGCGGGGAGGGCGACCAGTACTTC. Its translation is CASSPVSGEGDQYF.

The sample holds a few counts of this clonotype. The genes are TRBV27 and TRBJ2-1, with TRBD2 matching over 15 bases. CDR1 and CDR2 from the germline V gene are MNHEY and SMNVEV (reference sequence). The CDR3 has 15 residues. With V trimmed by 5 bases and J by 7 bases, 3 bases remained unmatched. The CDR3 region is CASSAGTSGRNEQFF. The CDR3 nucleotides are TGTGCCAGCAGTGCCGGGACTAGCGGGAGGAATGAGCAGTTCTTC.

This clonotype turned up a few times. The rearrangement uses TRBV7-2 and TRBJ2-6; D is unresolved. V lost 4 bases and J lost 2, with 9 bases in between. Germline CDR1 SGHTA, CDR2 FQGNSA. CDR3 length: 15 residues. CDR3 protein: CASSSTLPGANVLTF. As DNA, the CDR3 is TGTGCCAGCAGCTCCACGCTCCCTGGGGCCAACGTCCTGACTTTC.

The rearrangement uses TRBV20-1 and TRBJ2-3; TRBD2 aligns across 12 bases. The CDR3 sequence is 16 residues long. Germline V gives CDR1 DFQATT, CDR2 SNEGSKA (reference sequence). The V gene end was trimmed by 5 bases and the J gene end by 2 bases; junction bases not matched to a gene: 8. As DNA, the CDR3 is TGCAGTGCTCTACCCGGGACTAGCGGGCCCACAGATACGCAGTATTTT. This translates into CSALPGTSGPTDTQYF.

A few counts support this clonotype. The genes are TRBV28 and TRBJ1-2; 7 bases map to TRBD1. This CDR3 region has 13 residues. Germline lookup yields CDR1 MDHEN and CDR2 SYDVKM. After removal of 8 bases from V and 4 bases from J, the junction contained 7 bases not matched to a gene. Written as DNA, the CDR3 is TGTGCCAGCGCCCCGGACAGGATCTATGGCTACACCTTC. Protein sequence: CASAPDRIYGYTF.

The gene calls are TRBV30 and TRBJ2-7, with TRBD1 as a possible D gene (5 bases). The CDR3 has 13 residues. V lost 0 bases and J 1 base, leaving 7 bases between the germline ends. Germline V lookup: CDR1 GTSNPN, CDR2 SVGIG (reference sequence). CDR3 sequence reads: CAWSVDRSYEQYF. The CDR3 DNA sequence: TGTGCCTGGAGTGTAGACAGATCCTACGAGCAGTACTTC. Together with reference TRBV30 and TRBJ2-7, the CDR3 gives the full variable domain: SQTIHQWPATLVQPVGSPLSLECTVEGTSNPNLYWYRQAAGRGLQLLFYSVGIGQISSEVPQNLSASRPQDRQFILSSKKLLLSDSGFYLCAWSVDRSYEQYFGPGTRLTVT.

This clonotype has more than one count but fewer than ten. The chain recombines TRBV6-5 with TRBJ1-2; D may be TRBD1 (6 bases). V was cut by 6 bases and J by 1 base, with 9 bases left in between. The CDR3 is 13 amino acids. From germline, CDR1 is MNHEY and CDR2 SVGAGI. CDR3 residues: CASRNRVNYGYTF. CDR3 coding DNA: TGTGCCAGCAGGAACAGGGTTAACTATGGCTACACCTTC.

This chain joins TRBV20-1 and TRBJ2-7; D is unresolved. Trimming took 7 bases from V and 3 from J, leaving 7 bases between them. The germline V gene encodes CDR1 DFQATT and CDR2 SNEGSKA (reference sequence). The CDR3 contains 10 residues. Written as DNA, the CDR3 is TGCAGTGGACTTATCTACGAGCAGTACTTC. It translates to CSGLIYEQYF.

Of note for this clonotype: At one of its ends the junction is not consistent with the germline gene, which may arise from a read error. The chain carries TRBV10-3 and TRBJ2-1; 10 bases align to TRBD2. This CDR3 comprises 14 residues. CDR1 ENHRY and CDR2 SYGVKD come from the germline V gene. The CDR3: CTISPSGSLETQFF. CDR3 bases: TGTACCATCAGTCCTAGCGGGAGTCTGGAGACCCAGTTCTTC.

The chain carries TRBV12-3 or TRBV12-4 and TRBJ2-3; 10 bases align to TRBD1. Unmatched junction bases numbered 4, after V lost 6 bases and J lost 4 bases. There are 14 residues in the CDR3. The CDR3 DNA is TGTGCCAGCAGAGACGGACAGGGGGCAGATACGCAGTATTTT. Translated: CASRDGQGADTQYF.

In its sample, this clonotype was seen many times. The V and J genes are TRBV7-2 and TRBJ2-7, with 9 bases that match TRBD1. Germline V gene sequence: CDR1 SGHTA, CDR2 FQGNSA. This CDR3 has 14 residues. The J segment lost 2 bases and the V segment lost 5 bases, leaving 4 bases of the junction unmatched. For the CDR3, the DNA is TGTGCCAGCAGCCTCCGGGACAGGGCCTACGAGCAGTACTTC. Protein sequence: CASSLRDRAYEQYF.

CDR3 sequence (DNA): TGTGCCAGCAGTCCGATGCCGGGAAGGAACTATGGCTACACCTTC. This encodes CASSPMPGRNYGYTF. The V gene is TRBV27, the J gene TRBJ1-2; D remains unclear. CDR1 MNHEY and CDR2 SMNVEV come from the germline V gene (reference sequence). This CDR3 comprises 15 residues. V was shortened by 5 bases and J by 2 bases, with 15 bases between the two germline ends.

The V gene is TRBV7-9, the J gene TRBJ2-5, with D perhaps assigned TRBD1 or TRBD2 (6 bases each). Between the trimmed V and J ends, which lost 4 bases and 2 bases, there was a span of 17 bases. CDR1 SEHNR and CDR2 FQNEAQ come from the germline V gene (reference sequence). This CDR3 is 16 amino acids long. CDR3 nucleotides: TGTGCCAGCAGCTCTAGGGGGGCAGGGAAGCAAGAGACCCAGTACTTC. This gives the protein CASSSRGAGKQETQYF.

The gene calls are TRBV13 and TRBJ2-3; D not certain. The CDR3 extends over 17 amino acids. Deletions cut 0 bases from V and 0 bases from J, with 13 bases between. Germline CDR1 PRHDT, CDR2 FYEKMQ (reference sequence). CDR3 region: CASSLGRVETSTDTQYF. CDR3 DNA sequence: TGTGCCAGCAGCTTAGGCCGGGTAGAAACTAGCACAGATACGCAGTATTTT. Together with reference TRBV13 and TRBJ2-3, the CDR3 gives the full variable domain: AAGVIQSPRHLIKEKRETATLKCYPIPRHDTVYWYQQGPGQDPQFLISFYEKMQSDKGSIPDRFSAQQFSDYHSELNMSSLELGDSALYFCASSLGRVETSTDTQYFGPGTRLTVL.

This chain connects TRBV7-7 to TRBJ2-5; 9 bases map to TRBD1. Germline lookup yields CDR1 SSHAT and CDR2 FNYEAQ (reference sequence). The CDR3 length is 16 residues. J gave up 2 bases and V 0 bases, and 4 bases lay outside the gene matches. CDR3 sequence: CASSLATGTGQETQYF. CDR3 DNA sequence: TGTGCCAGCAGCTTAGCGACCGGGACAGGGCAAGAGACCCAGTACTTC. The full variable domain, in which reference TRBV7-7 and TRBJ2-5 provide the parts outside the CDR3, is GAGVSQSPRYKVTKRGQDVTLRCDPISSHATLYWYQQALGQGPEFLTYFNYEAQPDKSGLPSDRFSAERPEGSISTLTIQRTEQRDSAMYRCASSLATGTGQETQYFGPGTRLLVL.

The rearrangement uses TRBV10-3 and TRBJ1-6; D unclear. The CDR3 loop spans 15 amino acids. The germline gives CDR1 ENHRY, CDR2 SYGVKD. V lost 0 bases to trimming and J lost 7 bases, with 10 bases between them. CDR3 loop: CAISESENINSPLHF. DNA of the CDR3: TGTGCCATCAGTGAGTCGGAGAATATCAATTCACCCCTCCACTTT.

This rearrangement joins TRBV6-5 to TRBJ1-2, with TRBD1 matching over 9 bases. The length of the CDR3 is 14 residues. V lost 6 bases, J lost 4 bases, and 6 bases stayed unmatched. Germline lookup yields CDR1 MNHEY and CDR2 SVGAGI. The CDR3, as DNA: TGTGCCAGCAGCCGGGGACAGGGAGGCTATGGCTACACCTTC. Amino acid sequence: CASSRGQGGYGYTF.

The chain uses TRBV7-3 and TRBJ2-1; D ambiguous. This CDR3 spans 14 amino acids. Trimming shortened V by 0 bases and J by 9 bases, and 12 bases separated the two germline ends. Germline V gene lookup returns CDR1 SGHTA and CDR2 FQGTGA. CDR3 nucleotide sequence: TGTGCCAGCAGCTTAACAATAAGTATGGGTGAGCAGTTCTTC. The encoded protein is CASSLTISMGEQFF.

The table lists this clonotype with a few counts. The chain uses TRBV5-5 and TRBJ2-5, with no clear D. This CDR3 has 14 amino acids. V lost 1 base, J lost 4 bases, and 11 bases lay in between. The germline CDR1 and CDR2 sequences are SGHKS and YYEKEE (reference sequence). This CDR3 is CASSLIKGSETQYF. The CDR3 DNA is TGTGCCAGCAGCTTGATTAAGGGCTCAGAGACCCAGTACTTC.

The chain uses TRBV4-2 and TRBJ2-3; 12 nucleotides line up with TRBD2. This CDR3 spans 17 amino acids. Germline loops: CDR1 LGHNA, CDR2 YNFKEQ. After removal of 1 base from V and 2 bases from J, the junction contained 4 bases not matched to a gene. CDR3 DNA sequence: TGTGCCAGCAGCCAAGTCCCTAGCGGGGGGGACACAGATACGCAGTATTTT. Its translation: CASSQVPSGGDTDTQYF.

V and J are TRBV6-2 or TRBV6-3 and TRBJ2-1, with TRBD1 identical over 7 bases. The ends lost 2 bases at V and 6 bases at J; junction bases unmatched: 10. The CDR3 length is 16 residues. The germline V gene has CDR1 MNHEY and CDR2 SVGEGT. CDR3: CASSYNLGQLLNEQFF. Written as DNA, the CDR3 is TGTGCCAGCAGTTACAATTTGGGACAGCTCCTCAATGAGCAGTTCTTC.

Only a few counts were recorded for this clonotype. The chain uses TRBV10-3 and TRBJ2-7, with 7 positions matching TRBD1. Germline V gene sequence: CDR1 ENHRY, CDR2 SYGVKD. V dropped 4 bases and J dropped 5; count of bases not matched to a gene: 8. This CDR3 is 14 amino acids long. The chain's CDR3 is CAISVSTGLDEQYF. Here the CDR3 DNA reads TGTGCCATCAGTGTTTCGACAGGGTTGGACGAGCAGTACTTC.

This clonotype has only a few counts. The rearrangement uses TRBV6-5 and TRBJ2-1, with 9 positions matching TRBD1. Per germline, CDR1 MNHEY and CDR2 SVGAGI. This CDR3 comprises 11 residues. V trimming: 6 bases; J trimming: 15 bases; junction bases outside the gene matches: 6. In DNA, the CDR3 is TGTGCCAGCAGGACCGGGACAGGGTGGTTCTTC. It translates to CASRTGTGWFF.

The chain employs TRBV3-1 and TRBJ2-2, with D possibly TRBD2 on 6 matching bases. Trimming took off 1 base at V and 1 base at J, with 16 bases between the two ends. This CDR3 has 18 residues. Germline CDR1 is LGHDT and CDR2 is YNNKEL (reference sequence). DNA for the CDR3: TGTGCCAGCAGCCAAGGGCGACGTAGCGGAAAGAACACCGGGGAGCTGTTTTTT. Translated, it gives CASSQGRRSGKNTGELFF.

The rearrangement uses TRBV3-1 and TRBJ1-2, with D possibly being TRBD1 (5 bases). The CDR3 is made up of 14 amino acids. Trimming shortened V by 4 bases and J by 3 bases, and 12 bases separated the two germline ends. Germline V gene lookup returns CDR1 LGHDT and CDR2 YNNKEL (reference sequence). CDR3 region: CASSPSGTHYGYTF. DNA of the CDR3: TGTGCCAGCAGCCCCAGCGGGACTCACTATGGCTACACCTTC.

The chain links TRBV5-1 to TRBJ2-2; the D is unclear. From germline, CDR1 is SGHRS and CDR2 YFSETQ. Between the trimmed V and J ends, which lost 2 bases and 0 bases, there was a span of 8 bases. This CDR3 region has 15 residues. CDR3 nucleotides: TGCGCCAGCAGCTTTGGGCGGCCGAACACCGGGGAGCTGTTTTTT. This encodes CASSFGRPNTGELFF.